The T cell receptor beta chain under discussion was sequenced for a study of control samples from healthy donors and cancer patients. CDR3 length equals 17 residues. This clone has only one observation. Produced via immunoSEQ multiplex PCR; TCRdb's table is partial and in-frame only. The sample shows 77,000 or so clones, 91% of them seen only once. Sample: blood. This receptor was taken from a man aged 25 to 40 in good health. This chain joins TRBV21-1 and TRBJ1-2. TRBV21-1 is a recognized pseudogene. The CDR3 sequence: CASSKADCRGHAYGYTF. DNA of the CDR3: TGTGCCAGCAGCAAAGCCGATTGTAGAGGGCATGCCTATGGCTACACCTTC.